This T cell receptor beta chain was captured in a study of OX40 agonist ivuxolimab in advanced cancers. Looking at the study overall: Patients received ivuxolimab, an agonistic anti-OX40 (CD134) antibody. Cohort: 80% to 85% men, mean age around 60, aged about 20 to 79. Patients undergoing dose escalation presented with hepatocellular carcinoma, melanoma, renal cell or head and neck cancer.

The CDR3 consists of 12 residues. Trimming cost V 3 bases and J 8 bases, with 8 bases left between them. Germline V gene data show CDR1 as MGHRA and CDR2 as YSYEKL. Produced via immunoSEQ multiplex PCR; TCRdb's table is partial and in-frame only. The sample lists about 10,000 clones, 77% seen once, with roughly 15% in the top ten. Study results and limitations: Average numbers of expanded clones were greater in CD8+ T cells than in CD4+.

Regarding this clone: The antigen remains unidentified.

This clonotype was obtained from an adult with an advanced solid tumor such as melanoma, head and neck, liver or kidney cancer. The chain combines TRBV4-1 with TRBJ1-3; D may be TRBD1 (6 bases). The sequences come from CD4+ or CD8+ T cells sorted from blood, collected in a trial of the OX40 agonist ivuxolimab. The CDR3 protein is CASSQGADTIYF. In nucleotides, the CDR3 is TGCGCCAGCAGCCAGGGGGCAGACACCATATATTTT.